Included here is one T cell receptor beta chain sequence, with context. The entry originates in a study of blood T cell repertoires in COVID-19. Per germline, CDR1 SGHVT and CDR2 SQSDAQ. The CDR3 runs 15 residues. Trimming shortened V by 2 bases and J by 1 base, and 9 bases separated the two germline ends. In the source study's methods: How many nucleated cells were present was estimated from reference gene primer amplification. Repertoires were generated with immunoSEQ multiplex PCR, while TCRdb's copy carries only in-frame clones and drops some. The V and J calls and clone size were taken over from that table, and D and trimming were inferred from the DNA. The sample has about 280,000 clones, over 80% seen once.

The origin of this receptor is a woman aged 25 to 39 with acute COVID-19. V is TRBV7-4 and J is TRBJ2-1; tentative D call: TRBD1 (5 bases). Input material: PBMCs or T cells enriched from blood (not recorded which). CDR3 nucleotides: TGTGCCAGCAGCTTACTCAGGGTGTCCTACAATGAGCAGTTCTTC. It codes for CASSLLRVSYNEQFF.